The source of this TCR beta chain is a study of stem cell transplantation in POMP-related autoinflammatory disease listed by TCRdb under 2021. About the full investigation: It was hypothesized that MHC class I-dependent CD8+ T-cell differentiation and positive selection are impaired by defective thymoproteasomes, resulting in skewing of the TRB repertoire. Prior to transplant, the patients had skewing toward CD4+ naive T cells, low CD8+ T-cell proportions, and reduced T-cell cytokine secretion. DNA chimerism analysis after transplant demonstrated 100% donor engraftment of neutrophils and platelets for up to one year. The effect of POMP deficiency on T-cell receptor beta repertoire diversity and CDR3 characteristics was assessed using high-throughput TRB sequencing.

Points on this clone: This clone's antigen is unknown. Base-call qualities are not available, and no considerably larger clone is one nucleotide away.

Library creation used the immunoSEQ multiplex PCR assay. On the study's bioinformatics: Shannon entropy, which takes clonal size distribution into account, was used to quantify repertoire diversity. The Gini-Simpson index (Simpson_1-D) served as the measure of how unequally clonotypes were distributed. This immuneACCESS table, as held by TCRdb, lists in-frame sequences with V and J called but not all clones. Of the missing ones, under half trace to an unresolved V gene in checked studies; the others have no known cause. V, J and clone size reflect that table, while D and trimming were determined from the DNA. The sample records tens of thousands of clones, under 95% of which are singletons. In total, the top ten clones hold about 0.66% of the sample. Overall study outcomes, separate from this receptor: The number of unique TRB V-J gene pairings in PRAID patients was restricted. The trend toward lower diversity and increased clonality in PRAID patients was statistically significant only for regulatory T cells. Across all analyzed T-cell subsets, PRAID patients showed a trend toward higher clonality and lower TRB diversity.

V is clipped by 0 bases and J by 4 bases, and the sequence between their germline boundaries is 14 bases long. The germline V gene gives CDR1 as SGHRS and CDR2 as YFSETQ. Measured from the cysteine to the phenylalanine, the CDR3 is 15 residues long. The entry retains the CDR3 DNA only, 45 bases that are in frame from base 1. The label giving this sample's time point can be read as: after hematopoietic stem cell transplant. PRAID featured prominent immunodeficiency alongside autoinflammation. Before TRB sequencing, T-cell subsets (conventional T cells, CD8+ T cells, regulatory T cells, T follicular helper cells) were sorted.

The clonotype comes from a human patient with POMP-related autoinflammation and immune dysregulation (PRAID). After a transplant, certain T cells may trace back to the graft donor. This sequence uses TRBV5-1 and TRBJ2-7; the D gene assignment is ambiguous. The sequencing here drew on CD4+ T cells from PBMCs, taken after stem cell transplantation. The nucleotide sequence is given as TGCGCCAGCAGCTTGGCCCCAGGCTTAGGGTACGAGCAGTACTTC. It is translated as CASSLAPGLGYEQYF.